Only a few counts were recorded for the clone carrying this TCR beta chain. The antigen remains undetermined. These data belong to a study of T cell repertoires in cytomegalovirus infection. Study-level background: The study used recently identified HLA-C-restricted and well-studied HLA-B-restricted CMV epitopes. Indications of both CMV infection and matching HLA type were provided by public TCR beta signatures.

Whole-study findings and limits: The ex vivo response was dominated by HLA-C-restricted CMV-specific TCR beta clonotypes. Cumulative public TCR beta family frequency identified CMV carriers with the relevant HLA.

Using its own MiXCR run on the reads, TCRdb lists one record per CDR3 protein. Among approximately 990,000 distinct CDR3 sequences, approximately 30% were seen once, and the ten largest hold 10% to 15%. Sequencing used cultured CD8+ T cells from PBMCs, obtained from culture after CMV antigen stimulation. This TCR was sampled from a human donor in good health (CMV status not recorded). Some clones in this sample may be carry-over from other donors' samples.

The CDR3 DNA reads TGTGCCAGCGGATCGGACGGTATGGGCAATCAGCCCCAGCATTTT. It yields the protein CASGSDGMGNQPQHF. The chain couples TRBV7-2 to TRBJ1-5, with D unclear. The V and J ends lost 8 bases and 2 bases respectively, with 16 bases between them. There are 15 residues in the CDR3. Germline V gene sequence: CDR1 SGHTA, CDR2 FQGNSA.